This T cell receptor beta chain was sequenced in a study of T cell repertoires in cytomegalovirus infection (dated by TCRdb to between 2018 and 2021). For context, the study as a whole: Peptide stimulations targeted recently identified HLA-C-restricted CMV epitopes, whose presentation resists viral immunomodulation, together with well-studied HLA-B-restricted epitopes. Donor HLA type was relevant to the analysis, as public TCR beta signatures indicated carriage of CMV infection together with the matching HLA type. Study-wide conclusions, independent of this receptor: The ex vivo response was dominated by HLA-C-restricted CMV-specific TCR beta clonotypes, which also provided the single most frequent clonotype in two of eight donors. In both this cohort and an independent cohort of some 370 donors, the cumulative frequency of public TCR beta family members distinguished carriers of CMV infection plus the relevant HLA type.

From the cysteine through the phenylalanine, the CDR3 covers 14 amino acids. Just the 42-base CDR3 DNA is kept, in frame starting at base 1. V is pared back by 5 bases and J by 1 base, with 10 bases lying between the germline termini. This clonotype came up many times. Its antigen target is currently unknown. No much larger clonotype is one base removed from it; base qualities were not supplied. The treatment or condition label of this sample denotes: in vitro stimulation with specific CMV peptide epitopes to enrich CMV-specific T cells. The run used an Illumina HiSeq 1500. Through fastp at Q25 and MiXCR, TCRdb rebuilt clones from the public reads, retaining in-frame beta chains. One record per CDR3 amino acid sequence lists the most common genes and DNA. The sample table records fewer than 850,000 distinct CDR3 sequences; just under 30% of these occur just once. Roughly 13% of the sample comes from the top ten.

This receptor was taken from a human donor in good health (CMV status not recorded). Some clones in this sample may be carry-over from other donors' samples. Here the sequenced sample was cultured CD8+ T cells from PBMCs, taken from culture after CMV antigen stimulation. The sequence links TRBV12-3 or TRBV12-4 to TRBJ2-3; the D gene lacks a confident call. The DNA sequence reads TGTGCCAGCAGTCCTCCGATCCGCACAGATACGCAGTATTTT. Its protein reads: CASSPPIRTDTQYF.